This T cell receptor beta chain originates from a study of T cell responses to AZD1222 COVID-19 vaccine. The study, taken as a whole, reports: White British donors predominated, females outnumbered males, and clonal diversity was possibly underestimated. Unmutated regions of variants are reportedly targeted by nearly half of spike-specific TCRs.

Turning to this clone: Its cognate antigen is unknown.

Assay used: immunoSEQ multiplex PCR; TCRdb lists only in-frame clones, some missing. Found here are about 46,000 clones, roughly 89% of them singletons; the top ten hold approximately 1.2%. The CDR3 is 16 residues long. V shed 3 bases and J 5 bases; nucleotides not matched to a gene: 13. The germline V gene has CDR1 SGHNT and CDR2 YYREEE (reference sequence). This clonotype originated in an adult who received the AZD1222 COVID-19 vaccine. This chain links TRBV5-4 with TRBJ1-2, with 7 bases lining up with TRBD1. The material sequenced was peripheral blood, taken 28 days after the second AZD1222 dose. The CDR3 DNA is TGTGCCAGCAGCTCGGTCCGGGACAGCTTTTCGTATGGCTACACCTTC. Translated, it gives CASSSVRDSFSYGYTF.